This T cell receptor beta chain was captured in a study of shared clonotypes between healthy human individuals. For the study at large: Each donor's CD8 memory used one plate, CD8 naive two, each CD4 subset three. Study outcomes and limitations: Naive subsets, compared against memory subsets, generally had larger estimated richness values.

The germline V and J ends were trimmed by 0 bases and 0 bases, with 4 bases remaining between them. In germline, CDR1 is SGHTS, CDR2 YDEGEE. This CDR3 comprises 14 residues. Selected positively for CCR7 and CD45RO-negative, naive CD8 cells excluded terminally differentiated effector memory CD45RA+ cells. There were only Caucasian adults among the donors, and all lived in Nashville, Tennessee. The data were produced by immunoSEQ multiplex PCR, yet TCRdb's version contains in-frame clones alone and is incomplete. The data hold about 870,000 clones, with 80% to 95% observed a single time. As to this clone: Its antigen is undetermined.

This TCR was recovered from a man aged 30-40 years in good health. Sequenced material: naive CD8+ T cells sorted from blood. This chain uses TRBV5-8 with TRBJ2-4; no firm D call. CDR3 sequence (DNA): TGTGCCAGCAGCTTGGAAAGAGCCAAAAACATTCAGTACTTC. This codes for CASSLERAKNIQYF.